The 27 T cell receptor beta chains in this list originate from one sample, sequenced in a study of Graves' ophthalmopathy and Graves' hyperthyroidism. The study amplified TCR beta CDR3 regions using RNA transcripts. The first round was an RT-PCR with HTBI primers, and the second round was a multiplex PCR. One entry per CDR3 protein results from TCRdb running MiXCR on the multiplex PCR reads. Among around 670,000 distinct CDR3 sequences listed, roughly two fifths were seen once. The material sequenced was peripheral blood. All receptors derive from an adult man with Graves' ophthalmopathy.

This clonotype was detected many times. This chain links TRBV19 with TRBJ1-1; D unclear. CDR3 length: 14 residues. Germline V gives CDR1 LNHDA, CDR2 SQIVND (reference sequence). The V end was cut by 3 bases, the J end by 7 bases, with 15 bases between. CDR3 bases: TGTGCCAGTAGTATTAGGGTTGGACGGATTGAAGCTTTCTTT. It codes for CASSIRVGRIEAFF.

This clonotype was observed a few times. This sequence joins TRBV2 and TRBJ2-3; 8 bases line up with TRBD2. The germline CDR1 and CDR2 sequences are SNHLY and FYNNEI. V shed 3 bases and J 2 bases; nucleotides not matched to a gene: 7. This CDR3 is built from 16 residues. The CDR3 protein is CASSDAGTSPTDTQYF. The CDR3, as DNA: TGTGCCAGCAGTGACGCCGGGACTAGTCCCACAGATACGCAGTATTTT. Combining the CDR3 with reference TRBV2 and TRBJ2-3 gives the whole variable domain EPEVTQTPSHQVTQMGQEVILRCVPISNHLYFYWYRQILGQKVEFLVSFYNNEISEKSEIFDDQFSVERPDGSNFTLKIRSTKLEDSAMYFCASSDAGTSPTDTQYFGPGTRLTVL.

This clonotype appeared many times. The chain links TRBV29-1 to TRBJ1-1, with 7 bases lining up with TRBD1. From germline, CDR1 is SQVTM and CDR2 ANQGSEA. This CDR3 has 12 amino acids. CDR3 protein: CSVRTGATEAFF. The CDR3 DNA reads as TGCAGTGTAAGAACAGGGGCCACTGAAGCTTTCTTT.

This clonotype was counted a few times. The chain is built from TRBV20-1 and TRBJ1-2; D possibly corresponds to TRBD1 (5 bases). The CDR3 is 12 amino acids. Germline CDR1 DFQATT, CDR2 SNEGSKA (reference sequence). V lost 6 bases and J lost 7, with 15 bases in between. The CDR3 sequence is CSAPLGDRGYTF. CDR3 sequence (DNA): TGCAGTGCCCCCCTGGGGGACCGTGGCTACACCTTC.

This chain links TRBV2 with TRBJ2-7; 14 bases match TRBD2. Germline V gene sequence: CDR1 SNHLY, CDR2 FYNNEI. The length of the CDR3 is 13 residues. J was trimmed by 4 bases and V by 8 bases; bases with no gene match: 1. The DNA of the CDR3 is TGTGCCAGCGGGACTAGCGGGAGTTACGAGCAGTACTTC. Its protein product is CASGTSGSYEQYF.

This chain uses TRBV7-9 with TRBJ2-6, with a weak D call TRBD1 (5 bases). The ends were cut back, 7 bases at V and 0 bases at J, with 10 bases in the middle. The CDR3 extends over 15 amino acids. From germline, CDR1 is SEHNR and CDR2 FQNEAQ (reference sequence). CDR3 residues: CASIDSNSGANVLTF. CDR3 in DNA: TGTGCCAGCATCGACAGTAACTCTGGGGCCAACGTCCTGACTTTC.

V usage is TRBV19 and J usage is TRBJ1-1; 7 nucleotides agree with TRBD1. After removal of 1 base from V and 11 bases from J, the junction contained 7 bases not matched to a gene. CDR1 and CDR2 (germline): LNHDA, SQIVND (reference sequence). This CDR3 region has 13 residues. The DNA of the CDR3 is TGTGCCAGTAGTATAGGACAGGGCGTCCCGGCTTTCTTT. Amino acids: CASSIGQGVPAFF.

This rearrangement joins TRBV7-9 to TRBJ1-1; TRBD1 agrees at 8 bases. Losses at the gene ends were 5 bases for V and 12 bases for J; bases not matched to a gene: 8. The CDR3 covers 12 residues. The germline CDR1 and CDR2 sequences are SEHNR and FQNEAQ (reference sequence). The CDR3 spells CASSPRQGKTFF. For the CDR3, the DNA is TGTGCCAGCAGCCCGAGACAGGGGAAAACTTTCTTT. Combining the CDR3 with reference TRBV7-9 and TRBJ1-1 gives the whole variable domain DTGVSQNPRHKITKRGQNVTFRCDPISEHNRLYWYRQTLGQGPEFLTYFQNEAQLEKSRLLSDRFSAERPKGSFSTLEIQRTEQGDSAMYLCASSPRQGKTFFGQGTRLTVV.

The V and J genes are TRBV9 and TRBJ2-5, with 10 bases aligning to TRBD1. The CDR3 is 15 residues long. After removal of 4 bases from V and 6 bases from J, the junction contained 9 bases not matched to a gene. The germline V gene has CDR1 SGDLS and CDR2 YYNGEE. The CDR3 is CASSPDGTGEQTQYF. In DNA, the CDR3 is TGTGCCAGCAGCCCGGACGGGACAGGGGAGCAGACCCAGTACTTC. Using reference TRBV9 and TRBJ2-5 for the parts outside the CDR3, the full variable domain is DSGVTQTPKHLITATGQRVTLRCSPRSGDLSVYWYQQSLDQGLQFLIQYYNGEERAKGNILERFSAQQFPDLHSELNLSSLELGDSALYFCASSPDGTGEQTQYFGPGTRLLVL.

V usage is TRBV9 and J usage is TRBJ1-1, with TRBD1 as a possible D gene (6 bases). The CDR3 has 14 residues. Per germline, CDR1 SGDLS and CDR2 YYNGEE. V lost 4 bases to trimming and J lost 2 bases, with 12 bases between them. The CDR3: CASSPGHVNTEAFF. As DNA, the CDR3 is TGTGCCAGCAGCCCGGGACACGTCAACACTGAAGCTTTCTTT.

CDR3 protein: CASSRLFGEDYGYTF. CDR3 DNA: TGTGCCAGCAGCCGTCTGTTTGGGGAGGACTATGGCTACACCTTC. The chain joins TRBV7-9 to TRBJ1-2; D is ambiguous. Germline values: CDR1 SEHNR, CDR2 FQNEAQ (reference sequence). The V end was cut by 5 bases, the J end by 3 bases, with 16 bases between. The CDR3 contains 15 residues.

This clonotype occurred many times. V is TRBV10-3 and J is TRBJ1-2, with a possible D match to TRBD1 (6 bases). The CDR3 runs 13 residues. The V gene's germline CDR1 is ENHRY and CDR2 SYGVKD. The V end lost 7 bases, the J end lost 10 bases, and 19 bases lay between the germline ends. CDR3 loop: CAITGGGGGDYTF. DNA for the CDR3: TGTGCCATCACAGGTGGGGGCGGCGGTGACTACACCTTC.

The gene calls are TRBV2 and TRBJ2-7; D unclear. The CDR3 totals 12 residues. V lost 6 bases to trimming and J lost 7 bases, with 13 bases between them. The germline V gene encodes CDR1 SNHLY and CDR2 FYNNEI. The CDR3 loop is CASSQVLFEQYF. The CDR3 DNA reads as TGTGCCAGCAGCCAAGTCCTCTTTGAGCAGTACTTC.

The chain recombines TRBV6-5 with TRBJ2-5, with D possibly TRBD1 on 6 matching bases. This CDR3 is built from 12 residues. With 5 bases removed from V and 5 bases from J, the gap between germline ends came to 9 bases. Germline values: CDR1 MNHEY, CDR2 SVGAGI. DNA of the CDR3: TGTGCCAGCAGTGCAGGGGATGAGACCCAGTACTTC. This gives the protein CASSAGDETQYF.

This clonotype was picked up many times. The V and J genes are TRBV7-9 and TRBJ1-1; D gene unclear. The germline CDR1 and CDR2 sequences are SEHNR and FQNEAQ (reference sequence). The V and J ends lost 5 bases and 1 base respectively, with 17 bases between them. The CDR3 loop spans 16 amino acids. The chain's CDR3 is CASSPLGEGTNTEAFF. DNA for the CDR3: TGTGCCAGCAGCCCCCTTGGGGAGGGAACGAACACTGAAGCTTTCTTT.

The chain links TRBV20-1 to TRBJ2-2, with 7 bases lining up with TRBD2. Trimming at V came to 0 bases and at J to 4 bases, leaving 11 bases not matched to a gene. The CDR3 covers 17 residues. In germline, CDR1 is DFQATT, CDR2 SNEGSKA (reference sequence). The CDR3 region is CSARDIRAGPLTGELFF. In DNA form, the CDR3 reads TGCAGTGCTAGAGATATACGAGCGGGGCCTCTCACCGGGGAGCTGTTTTTT.

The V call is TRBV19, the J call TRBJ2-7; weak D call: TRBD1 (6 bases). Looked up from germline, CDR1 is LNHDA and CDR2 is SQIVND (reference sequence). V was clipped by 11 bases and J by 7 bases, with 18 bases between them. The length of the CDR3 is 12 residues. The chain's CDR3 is CAWSVWGREQYF. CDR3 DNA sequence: TGTGCCTGGAGTGTATGGGGGCGAGAGCAGTACTTC.

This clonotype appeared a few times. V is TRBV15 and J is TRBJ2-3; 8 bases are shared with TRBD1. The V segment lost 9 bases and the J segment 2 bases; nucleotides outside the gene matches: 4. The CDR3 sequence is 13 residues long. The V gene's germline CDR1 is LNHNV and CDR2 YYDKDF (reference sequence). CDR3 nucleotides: TGTGCCACGCAGGGGGCTTACACAGATACGCAGTATTTT. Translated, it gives CATQGAYTDTQYF.

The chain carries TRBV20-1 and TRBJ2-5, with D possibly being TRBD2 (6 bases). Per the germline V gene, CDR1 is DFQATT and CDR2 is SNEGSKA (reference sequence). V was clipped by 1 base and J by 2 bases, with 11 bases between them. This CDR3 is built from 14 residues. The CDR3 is CSARVAGQQETQYF. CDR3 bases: TGCAGTGCTAGAGTTGCGGGGCAGCAAGAGACCCAGTACTTC.

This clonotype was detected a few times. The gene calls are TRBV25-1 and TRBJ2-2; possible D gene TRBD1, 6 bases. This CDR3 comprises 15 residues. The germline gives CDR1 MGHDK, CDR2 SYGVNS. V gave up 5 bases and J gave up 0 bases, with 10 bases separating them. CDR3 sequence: CASSSGQTNTGELFF. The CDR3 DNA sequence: TGTGCCAGCAGTTCGGGACAAACGAACACCGGGGAGCTGTTTTTT.

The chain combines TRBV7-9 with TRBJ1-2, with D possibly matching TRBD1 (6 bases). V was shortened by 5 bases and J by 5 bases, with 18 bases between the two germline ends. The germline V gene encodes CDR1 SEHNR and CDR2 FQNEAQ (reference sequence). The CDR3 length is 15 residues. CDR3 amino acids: CASSPGAMQKYGYTF. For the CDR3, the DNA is TGTGCCAGCAGCCCGGGGGCGATGCAGAAGTATGGCTACACCTTC.

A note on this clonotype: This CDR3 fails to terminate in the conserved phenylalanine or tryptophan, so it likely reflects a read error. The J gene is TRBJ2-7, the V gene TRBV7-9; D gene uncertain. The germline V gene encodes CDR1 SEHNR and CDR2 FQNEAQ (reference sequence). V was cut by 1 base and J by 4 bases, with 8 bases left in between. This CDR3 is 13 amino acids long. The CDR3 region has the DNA TGTGCCAGCAGCTTAGGTCCGGAGTACGAGCAGTACCTC. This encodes CASSLGPEYEQYL.

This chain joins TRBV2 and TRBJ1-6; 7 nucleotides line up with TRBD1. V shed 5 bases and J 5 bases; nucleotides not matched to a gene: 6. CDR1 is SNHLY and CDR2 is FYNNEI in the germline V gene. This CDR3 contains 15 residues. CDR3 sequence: CASSPLTGNNSPLHF. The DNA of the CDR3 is TGTGCCAGCAGTCCCTTGACAGGGAATAATTCACCCCTCCACTTT. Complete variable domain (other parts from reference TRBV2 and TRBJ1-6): EPEVTQTPSHQVTQMGQEVILRCVPISNHLYFYWYRQILGQKVEFLVSFYNNEISEKSEIFDDQFSVERPDGSNFTLKIRSTKLEDSAMYFCASSPLTGNNSPLHFGNGTRLTVT.

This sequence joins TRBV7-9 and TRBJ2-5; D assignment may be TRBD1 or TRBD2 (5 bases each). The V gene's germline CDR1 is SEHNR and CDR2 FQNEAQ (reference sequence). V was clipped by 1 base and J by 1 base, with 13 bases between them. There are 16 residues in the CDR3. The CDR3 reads CASSLGFRGLQETQYF. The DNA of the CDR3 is TGTGCCAGCAGCTTAGGTTTCCGGGGCCTCCAAGAGACCCAGTACTTC.

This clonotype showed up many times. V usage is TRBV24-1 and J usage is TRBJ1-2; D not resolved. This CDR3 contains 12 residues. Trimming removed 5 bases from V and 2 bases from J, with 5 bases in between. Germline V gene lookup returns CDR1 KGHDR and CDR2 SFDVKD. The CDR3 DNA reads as TGTGCCACCAGTGCAGACAACTATGGCTACACCTTC. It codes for CATSADNYGYTF.

For the CDR3, the DNA is TGCAGCGTTGTAGCGGGGGGGCCCAATCAGCCCCAGCATTTT. Encoded protein: CSVVAGGPNQPQHF. The rearrangement joins TRBV29-1 to TRBJ1-5; maybe TRBD1 (6 bases). The CDR3 spans 14 residues. V lost 4 bases to trimming and J lost 3 bases, with 13 bases between them. The germline V gene has CDR1 SQVTM and CDR2 ANQGSEA.

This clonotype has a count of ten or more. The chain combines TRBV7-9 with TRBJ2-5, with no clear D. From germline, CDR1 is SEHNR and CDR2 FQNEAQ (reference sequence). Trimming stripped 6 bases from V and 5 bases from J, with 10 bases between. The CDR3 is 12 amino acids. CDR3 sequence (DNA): TGTGCCAGCAGTTTGCCCGGGGAGACCCAGTACTTC. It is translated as CASSLPGETQYF.